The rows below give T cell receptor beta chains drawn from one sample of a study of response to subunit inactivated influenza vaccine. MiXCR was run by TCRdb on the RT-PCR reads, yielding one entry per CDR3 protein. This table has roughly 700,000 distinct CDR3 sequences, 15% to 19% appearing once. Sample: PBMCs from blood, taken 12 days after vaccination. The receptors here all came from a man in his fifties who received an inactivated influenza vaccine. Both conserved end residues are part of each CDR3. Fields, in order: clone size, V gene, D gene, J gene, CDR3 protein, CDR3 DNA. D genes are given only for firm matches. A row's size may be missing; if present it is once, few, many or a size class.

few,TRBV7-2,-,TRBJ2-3,CASSLRRASTDTQYF,TGTGCCAGCAGCCTCCGGCGGGCTAGCACAGATACGCAGTATTTT
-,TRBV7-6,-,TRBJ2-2,CASSLVTGTNTGELFF,TGTGCCAGCAGCTTAGTCACCGGGACGAACACCGGGGAGCTGTTTTTT
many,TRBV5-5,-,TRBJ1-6,CASSSLTGRNSPLHF,TGTGCCAGCAGTTCCTTGACAGGCCGTAATTCACCCCTCCACTTT
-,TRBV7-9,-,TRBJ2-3,CASPSPGPSADTQYF,TGTGCCAGCCCTTCCCCGGGCCCCTCGGCAGATACGCAGTATTTT
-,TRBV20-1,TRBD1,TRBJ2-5,CSAKQGAYQETQYF,TGCAGTGCTAAACAGGGGGCGTATCAAGAGACCCAGTACTTC
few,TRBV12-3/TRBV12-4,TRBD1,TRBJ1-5,CASTRQGVNQPQHF,TGTGCCAGCACTCGACAGGGGGTGAATCAGCCCCAGCATTTT
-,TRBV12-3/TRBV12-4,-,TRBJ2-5,CASSLGGVHQETQYF,TGTGCCAGCAGTTTGGGAGGCGTACACCAAGAGACCCAGTACTTC
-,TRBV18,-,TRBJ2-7,CASSPPLAHVLSYEQYF,TGTGCCAGCTCACCCCCACTAGCTCACGTCCTCTCCTACGAGCAGTACTTC
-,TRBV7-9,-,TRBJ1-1,CASSYWERELTEAFF,TGTGCCAGCAGCTACTGGGAAAGGGAGCTCACTGAAGCTTTCTTT
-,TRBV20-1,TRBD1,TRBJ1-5,CSASGQGHQPQHF,TGCAGTGCTAGTGGACAGGGTCATCAGCCCCAGCATTTT
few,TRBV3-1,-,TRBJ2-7,CASSQYRDEQYF,TGTGCCAGCAGCCAATACAGGGACGAGCAGTACTTC
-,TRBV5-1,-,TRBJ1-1,CASSQGHLNTEAFF,TGCGCCAGCAGCCAGGGACATCTGAACACTGAAGCTTTCTTT
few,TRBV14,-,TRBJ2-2,CASSQVPGLNTGELFF,TGTGCCAGCAGCCAAGTTCCAGGCCTGAACACCGGGGAGCTGTTTTTT
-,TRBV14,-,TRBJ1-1,CASTPQGLNTEAFF,TGTGCCAGCACGCCGCAGGGTTTGAACACTGAAGCTTTCTTT
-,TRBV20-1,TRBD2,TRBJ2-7,CSAIASGRAYEQYF,TGCAGTGCTATCGCTAGCGGGAGGGCCTACGAGCAGTACTTC
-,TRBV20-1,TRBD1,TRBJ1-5,CSARDPLGQGAQPQHF,TGCAGTGCTAGAGATCCCCTGGGACAGGGGGCCCAGCCCCAGCATTTT
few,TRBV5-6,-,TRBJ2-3,CASTRPGQGRGTQYF,TGTGCCAGCACCCGGCCCGGGCAGGGCAGAGGTACGCAGTATTTT
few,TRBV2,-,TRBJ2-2,CASSAPGELNTGELFF,TGTGCCAGCAGCGCGCCTGGAGAGTTGAACACCGGGGAGCTGTTTTTT
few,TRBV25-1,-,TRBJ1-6,CASSDWAPGGRSPLHF,TGTGCCAGCAGTGACTGGGCACCCGGGGGCAGGTCACCCCTCCACTTT
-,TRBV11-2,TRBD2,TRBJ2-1,CASRAGDGDNEQFF,TGTGCCAGCAGGGCGGGAGACGGAGACAATGAGCAGTTCTTC
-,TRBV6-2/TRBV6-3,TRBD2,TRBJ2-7,CASSLLAGDAYEQYF,TGTGCCAGCAGTTTACTAGCGGGAGACGCCTACGAGCAGTACTTC
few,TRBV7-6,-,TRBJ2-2,CASSSIGLGQANTGELFF,TGTGCCAGCAGCTCGATCGGGCTCGGTCAGGCAAACACCGGGGAGCTGTTTTTT
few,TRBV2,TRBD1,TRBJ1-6,CASSDPRGHSPLHF,TGTGCCAGCAGTGACCCCAGGGGGCATTCACCCCTCCACTTT
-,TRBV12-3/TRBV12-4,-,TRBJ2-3,CASSLTRRDTQYF,TGTGCCAGCAGTTTGACTAGGCGGGATACGCAGTATTTT
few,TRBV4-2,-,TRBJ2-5,CASSQASALEGTQYF,TGTGCCAGCAGCCAAGCTTCAGCCCTGGAGGGGACCCAGTACTTC
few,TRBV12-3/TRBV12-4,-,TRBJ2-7,CASTPSAGWYEQYF,TGTGCCAGCACTCCCTCCGCGGGTTGGTACGAGCAGTACTTC
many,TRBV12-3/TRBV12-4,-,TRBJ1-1,CASSLGGNTEAFF,TGTGCCAGCAGCTTAGGGGGGAACACTGAAGCTTTCTTT
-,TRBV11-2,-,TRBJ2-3,CASSFSDRSYTDTQYF,TGTGCCAGCAGCTTCTCTGACAGGAGTTACACAGATACGCAGTATTTT
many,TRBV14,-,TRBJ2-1,CASSQAGQFYNEQFF,TGTGCCAGCAGCCAAGCTGGGCAGTTTTACAATGAGCAGTTCTTC
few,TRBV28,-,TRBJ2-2,CASAGDRTNTGELFF,TGTGCCAGCGCCGGTGACCGAACGAACACCGGGGAGCTGTTTTTT
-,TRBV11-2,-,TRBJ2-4,CASSLSGIQYF,TGTGCCAGCAGCCTATCCGGCATTCAGTACTTC
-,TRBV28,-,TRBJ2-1,CAGGGSPLVEQFF,TGTGCCGGAGGGGGTTCCCCACTAGTCGAGCAGTTCTTC
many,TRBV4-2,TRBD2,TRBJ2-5,CASSQVTGTRQETQYF,TGTGCCAGCAGCCAAGTTACCGGGACTAGACAAGAGACCCAGTACTTC
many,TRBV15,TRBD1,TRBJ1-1,CATSRFRGLDTEAFF,TGTGCCACCAGCAGATTCAGGGGGCTGGACACTGAAGCTTTCTTT
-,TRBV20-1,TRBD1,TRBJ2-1,CSARDQGQGAYNEQFF,TGCAGTGCTAGAGATCAAGGACAGGGTGCCTACAATGAGCAGTTCTTC
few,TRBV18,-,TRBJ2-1,CASSPPQSSGWYNEQFF,TGTGCCAGCTCACCACCTCAGTCATCAGGGTGGTACAATGAGCAGTTCTTC
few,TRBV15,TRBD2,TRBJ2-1,CATSRIGLAVSYNEQFF,TGTGCCACCAGCAGAATAGGACTAGCGGTATCCTACAATGAGCAGTTCTTC
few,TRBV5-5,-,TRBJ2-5,CASSLAGHSQETQYF,TGTGCCAGCAGCTTGGCGGGACACTCCCAAGAGACCCAGTACTTC
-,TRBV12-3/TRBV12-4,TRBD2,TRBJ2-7,CASSGGGVLTYEQYF,TGTGCCAGCAGCGGGGGGGGGGTTTTAACCTACGAGCAGTACTTC
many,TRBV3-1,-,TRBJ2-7,CASSQSDYEQYF,TGTGCCAGCAGCCAATCGGATTACGAGCAGTACTTC
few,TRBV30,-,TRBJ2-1,CAWSASLHDAGANEQFF,TGTGCCTGGAGTGCCTCCCTACACGACGCTGGCGCCAATGAGCAGTTCTTC